The 26 T cell receptor beta chains listed next were all sequenced from one sample in a study of Ad26.COV2.S vaccination and SARS-CoV-2 variants. Treatment given: roughly 20 received Ad26.COV2.S at low or high dose, single or two shots; several received placebo; per-sample allocation not given. Samples analyzed were those drawn on day 63 after the first vaccine or placebo injection. TCRdb's copy holds only in-frame clones and misses some; the assay was immunoSEQ multiplex PCR. The table shows about 280,000 clones, with 70% to 90% occurring only once. Here the sequenced sample was peripheral blood, taken in a trial of Ad26.COV2.S vaccine versus placebo. Source of these receptors: a person aged 18 to 65 who received the Ad26.COV2.S COVID-19 vaccine or a placebo.

This chain links TRBV18 with TRBJ2-3; no clear D. Trimming stripped 3 bases from V and 4 bases from J, with 8 bases between. In germline, CDR1 is KGHSH, CDR2 LQKENI. The CDR3 is made up of 13 amino acids. This CDR3 reads CASSPFDADTQYF. DNA for the CDR3: TGTGCCAGCTCACCGTTTGACGCAGATACGCAGTATTTT.

The chain recombines TRBV19 with TRBJ1-2, with 8 bases identical to TRBD1. The V gene's germline CDR1 is LNHDA and CDR2 SQIVND (reference sequence). Trimming at V came to 3 bases and at J to 2 bases, leaving 5 bases not matched to a gene. This CDR3 spans 15 amino acids. The CDR3: CASSINNRGNYGYTF. The DNA of the CDR3 is TGTGCCAGTAGTATTAATAACAGGGGGAACTATGGCTACACCTTC.

The chain carries TRBV12-3 or TRBV12-4 and TRBJ1-2; D gene uncertain. V was trimmed by 5 bases and J by 5 bases, leaving 12 bases between them. The CDR3 is 13 residues long. The CDR3 DNA is TGTGCCAGCAGTCCCACTGACCAGTATGGCTACACCTTC. Amino acid sequence: CASSPTDQYGYTF.

The chain has TRBV6-5 and TRBJ2-7, with TRBD2 matching 8 bases. CDR3 length: 15 residues. Germline loops: CDR1 MNHEY, CDR2 SVGAGI. Trimming at V came to 6 bases and at J to 3 bases, leaving 10 bases not matched to a gene. The CDR3 DNA is TGTGCCAGCAGGCTAAAGGCGGGAGGAATCTACGAGCAGTACTTC. Residues: CASRLKAGGIYEQYF.

The V call is TRBV18, the J call TRBJ1-1, with D possibly being TRBD1 (5 bases). This CDR3 comprises 14 residues. V lost 1 base and J 5 bases, leaving 11 bases between the germline ends. The germline V gene encodes CDR1 KGHSH and CDR2 LQKENI. CDR3 bases: TGTGCCAGCTCACCACTTCCGGACACGACTGAAGCTTTCTTT. This gives the protein CASSPLPDTTEAFF.

The chain joins TRBV30 to TRBJ1-1, with D uncertain. This CDR3 has 13 amino acids. V lost 3 bases and J lost 0, with 8 bases in between. Germline values: CDR1 GTSNPN, CDR2 SVGIG (reference sequence). The DNA of the CDR3 is TGTGCCTGGAGCCCCAGCCTGAACACTGAAGCTTTCTTT. Translated, it gives CAWSPSLNTEAFF.

The CDR3 DNA is TGTGCCAGCAGCCAAGTAGGCAGGGGAATTTCTGAAGCTTTCTTT. Translating it yields CASSQVGRGISEAFF. The chain is built from TRBV3-1 (or the pseudogene TRBV3-2) and TRBJ1-1, with D maybe TRBD1 (6 bases). The CDR3 spans 15 residues. Germline V CDR1 and CDR2: LGHDT, YNNKEL (reference sequence). V lost 1 base, J lost 6 bases, and 15 bases lay in between.

The chain carries TRBV29-1 and TRBJ1-1; possible D gene TRBD1, 6 bases. The V gene lost 1 base and the J gene lost 4 bases, with 16 bases spanning the gap. Germline loops: CDR1 SQVTM, CDR2 ANQGSEA. The CDR3 length is 15 residues. The CDR3 coding sequence is TGCAGCGTTGAAGTCCCAGGGGTGTGGGGCACTGAAGCTTTCTTT. It codes for CSVEVPGVWGTEAFF.

This chain connects TRBV2 to TRBJ2-6; D is ambiguous. The CDR3 totals 14 residues. Germline values: CDR1 SNHLY, CDR2 FYNNEI. V was pared by 10 bases and J by 0 bases, with 10 bases between. CDR3 nucleotide sequence: TGTGCCATAGAGAGAGGCTCTGGGGCCAACGTCCTGACTTTC. Translation: CAIERGSGANVLTF.

This clone appeared a few times. This rearrangement joins TRBV9 to TRBJ2-2; no clear D. Germline V gene data show CDR1 as SGDLS and CDR2 as YYNGEE. This CDR3 is built from 13 residues. V dropped 0 bases and J dropped 9 bases, with 9 bases sitting between them. CDR3 loop: CASSVEMGRELFF. The CDR3 DNA reads TGTGCCAGCAGCGTAGAGATGGGCAGGGAGCTGTTTTTT.

In DNA form, the CDR3 reads TGTGCCAGCAGCGTATCAATTGCGGGGTTTGCTTCACCCCTCCACTTT. It is translated as CASSVSIAGFASPLHF. V is TRBV9 and J is TRBJ1-6, with D unclear. CDR1 and CDR2 from the germline V gene are SGDLS and YYNGEE. V was clipped by 1 base and J by 9 bases, with 17 bases between them. The CDR3 has 16 residues.

This clone was detected only a few times. In DNA, the CDR3 is TGTGCCAGCAGTGAGGACAGGGGTTATTCACCCCTCCACTTT. Translation: CASSEDRGYSPLHF. The chain is built from TRBV6-1 and TRBJ1-6; 9 bases agree with TRBD1. Germline CDR1 MNHNS, CDR2 SASEGT. V was clipped by 3 bases and J by 8 bases; unmatched bases: 2. The CDR3 consists of 14 residues.

The J gene is TRBJ2-3, the V gene TRBV28; possibly TRBD1 for D (6 bases). Deletions cut 5 bases from V and 2 bases from J, with 14 bases between. This CDR3 has 15 amino acids. Germline assignment: CDR1 MDHEN and CDR2 SYDVKM. The CDR3 spells CASSISGQNTDTQYF. In DNA form, the CDR3 reads TGTGCCAGCAGTATATCGGGACAAAACACAGATACGCAGTATTTT.

The gene calls are TRBV28 and TRBJ2-5, with 8 bases fitting TRBD2. Germline V gives CDR1 MDHEN, CDR2 SYDVKM. The CDR3 totals 15 residues. Trimming cost V 1 base and J 3 bases; bases outside gene matches: 4. CDR3 nucleotides: TGTGCCAGCAGTTTATTTACTAGCGGAAAAGAGACCCAGTACTTC. As protein: CASSLFTSGKETQYF.

The chain is built from TRBV30 and TRBJ2-7; tentative D call: TRBD1 (6 bases). Germline V lookup: CDR1 GTSNPN, CDR2 SVGIG (reference sequence). The CDR3 covers 11 residues. The V end was cut by 4 bases, the J end by 4 bases, with 8 bases between. CDR3: CAWNRAYEQYF. The CDR3 coding sequence is TGTGCCTGGAACAGGGCGTACGAGCAGTACTTC.

The CDR3 nucleotides are TGTGCCAGTAGTATCCCGCACCACGAGGGAGAGACCCAGTACTTC. Translation gives CASSIPHHEGETQYF. The rearrangement joins TRBV19 to TRBJ2-5, with D possibly being TRBD2 (5 bases). V lost 3 bases, J lost 4 bases, and 15 bases lay in between. The CDR3 loop spans 15 amino acids. Germline V lookup: CDR1 LNHDA, CDR2 SQIVND (reference sequence).

The chain has TRBV7-9 and TRBJ2-1; no definite D call. Germline V gene data show CDR1 as SEHNR and CDR2 as FQNEAQ (reference sequence). The CDR3 is 15 residues long. The V and J ends lost 1 base and 2 bases respectively, with 9 bases between them. The CDR3 DNA is TGTGCCAGCAGCTTAGAGGCGATTCCCTACAATGAGCAGTTCTTC. Residues: CASSLEAIPYNEQFF.

The chain employs TRBV6-5 and TRBJ2-7; 7 bases agree with TRBD1. The V and J ends lost 7 bases and 0 bases, in that order; junction bases with no gene match: 6. The germline gives CDR1 MNHEY, CDR2 SVGAGI. This CDR3 has 14 residues. The CDR3 spells CASTPRDSSYEQYF. CDR3 bases: TGTGCCAGCACCCCCCGGGACAGCTCCTACGAGCAGTACTTC.

The chain employs TRBV5-1 and TRBJ2-1, with TRBD1 identical over 7 bases. The V gene's germline CDR1 is SGHRS and CDR2 YFSETQ. V shed 2 bases and J 6 bases; nucleotides not matched to a gene: 11. This CDR3 is built from 16 residues. The CDR3 spells CASSLTNRGTSNEQFF. For the CDR3, the DNA is TGCGCCAGCAGCTTAACCAACAGGGGAACGAGCAATGAGCAGTTCTTC. The full variable domain, completed using reference TRBV5-1 and TRBJ2-1, is KAGVTQTPRYLIKTRGQQVTLSCSPISGHRSVSWYQQTPGQGLQFLFEYFSETQRNKGNFPGRFSGRQFSNSRSEMNVSTLELGDSALYLCASSLTNRGTSNEQFFGPGTRLTVL.

The chain links TRBV3-1 (or the pseudogene TRBV3-2) to TRBJ1-1, with D perhaps TRBD1 (5 bases). Looked up from germline, CDR1 is LGHDT and CDR2 is YNNKEL (reference sequence). Trimming took off 4 bases at V and 3 bases at J, with 9 bases between the two ends. The CDR3 loop spans 13 amino acids. In DNA form, the CDR3 reads TGTGCCAGCAGCCTCCGGGGGGACACTGAAGCTTTCTTT. Translation gives CASSLRGDTEAFF.

The chain couples TRBV18 to TRBJ2-1, with D unresolved. CDR1 and CDR2 (germline): KGHSH, LQKENI. V was clipped by 0 bases and J by 0 bases, with 9 bases between them. The CDR3 is made up of 16 amino acids. The CDR3 nucleotides read TGTGCCAGCTCACCACCAGCGTCTAGCTCCTACAATGAGCAGTTCTTC. It codes for CASSPPASSSYNEQFF.

This clone was counted between two and nine times. V and J are TRBV30 and TRBJ1-3, with 9 bases lining up with TRBD1. The V gene end was trimmed by 3 bases and the J gene end by 5 bases; junction bases not matched to a gene: 8. The CDR3 length is 15 residues. In germline, CDR1 is GTSNPN, CDR2 SVGIG (reference sequence). The CDR3 DNA is TGTGCCTGGAGGGTCGGGGACAGGGATAGAAACACCATATATTTT. This gives the protein CAWRVGDRDRNTIYF.

V is TRBV6-7 and J is TRBJ2-1; the D gene is possibly TRBD1 (5 bases). TRBV6-7 is noted as an ORF with a role that remains uncertain. Trimming stripped 7 bases from V and 8 bases from J, with 21 bases between. The CDR3 loop spans 15 amino acids. The CDR3 region is CASTSGRAQPDEQFF. The CDR3 DNA is TGTGCCAGCACTTCGGGCAGGGCCCAACCCGATGAGCAGTTCTTC.

V and J are TRBV7-2 and TRBJ2-5; 7 positions agree with TRBD1. CDR3 length: 14 residues. The trim removed 5 bases at V and 7 bases at J, leaving 10 bases unmatched. The germline V gene encodes CDR1 SGHTA and CDR2 FQGNSA. The CDR3 region has the DNA TGTGCCAGCAGCACTGGACAGGCCGAGTGGACCCAGTACTTC. Encoded protein: CASSTGQAEWTQYF.

This clone was recorded only once. V is TRBV12-3 or TRBV12-4 and J is TRBJ1-2; D ambiguous. The ends were cut back, 6 bases at V and 3 bases at J, with 2 bases in the middle. This CDR3 contains 10 residues. In DNA, the CDR3 is TGTGCCAGCAGCGACTATGGCTACACCTTC. It codes for CASSDYGYTF.

The chain combines TRBV18 with TRBJ1-5; D gene unclear. This CDR3 spans 15 amino acids. The ends were cut back, 1 base at V and 0 bases at J, with 7 bases in the middle. CDR1 is KGHSH, CDR2 LQKENI, per germline. The CDR3 reads CASSPRVNSNQPQHF. The CDR3 region has the DNA TGTGCCAGCTCACCACGGGTGAATAGCAATCAGCCCCAGCATTTT.